These 5 T cell receptor beta chains were all obtained from the same sample, sequenced in a study of T cells expressing NK-cell markers. TCRdb re-called the 5' RACE reads and gives one entry per CDR3 protein, without DNA. Reported are 500,000 or so distinct CDR3 sequences; the ten largest clones contain roughly 3.5%. Sequencing input: blood T cells: a sorted CD56 or NKG2C T cell subset, CD4+ or CD8+ T cells, or bulk PBMC T cells (not recorded which). These receptors were collected from a man younger than 35 in good health.

This chain uses TRBV9 with TRBJ2-1; the D call of TRBD1 rests on TCRdb alone, since no DNA is present to check it. This CDR3 is built from 15 residues. Per the germline V gene, CDR1 is SGDLS and CDR2 is YYNGEE. CDR3 in amino acids: CASSVRQGATLEQFF.

This rearrangement joins TRBV4-1 to TRBJ2-5; TCRdb names TRBD2, which stays unverified in the absence of DNA. The germline V gene encodes CDR1 MGHRA and CDR2 YSYEKL. The CDR3 covers 16 residues. CDR3 sequence: CASSQALASGQETQYF.

The J gene is TRBJ2-5, the V gene TRBV12-3 or TRBV12-4; TCRdb's assignment of TRBD1 cannot be checked, as there is no DNA. The CDR3 totals 11 residues. This CDR3 reads CASSALGAQYF.

The chain joins TRBV10-3 to TRBJ2-3; without DNA, the TCRdb call of TRBD2 cannot be checked. This CDR3 is 16 amino acids long. Germline CDR1 and CDR2: ENHRY and SYGVKD. CDR3 in amino acids: CAIREGLAASTDTQYF.

The chain joins TRBV4-3 to TRBJ2-2. Germline lookup yields CDR1 LGHNA and CDR2 YSLEER. This CDR3 has 15 residues. The CDR3 loop is CASSQAAANTGELFF.